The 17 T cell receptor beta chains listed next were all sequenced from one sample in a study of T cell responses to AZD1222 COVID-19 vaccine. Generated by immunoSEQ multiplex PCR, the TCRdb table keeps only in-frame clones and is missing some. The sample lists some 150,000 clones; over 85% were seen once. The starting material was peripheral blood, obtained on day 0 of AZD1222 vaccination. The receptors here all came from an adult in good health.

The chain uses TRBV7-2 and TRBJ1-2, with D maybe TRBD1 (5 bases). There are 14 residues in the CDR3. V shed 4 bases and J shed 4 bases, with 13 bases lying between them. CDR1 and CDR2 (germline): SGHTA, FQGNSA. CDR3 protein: CASSSRWQGYGYTF. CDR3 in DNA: TGTGCCAGCAGCTCCCGCTGGCAGGGCTATGGCTACACCTTC. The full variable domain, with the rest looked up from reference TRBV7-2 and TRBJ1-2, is GAGVSQSPSNKVTEKGKDVELRCDPISGHTALYWYRQSLGQGLEFLIYFQGNSAPDKSGLPSDRFSAERTGGSVSTLTIQRTQQEDSAVYLCASSSRWQGYGYTFGSGTRLTVV.

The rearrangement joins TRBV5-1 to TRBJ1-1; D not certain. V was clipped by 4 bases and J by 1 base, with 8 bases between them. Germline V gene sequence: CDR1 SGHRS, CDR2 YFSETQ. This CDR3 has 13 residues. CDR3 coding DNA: TGCGCCAGCAGCACCCCGGGGAACACTGAAGCTTTCTTT. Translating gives CASSTPGNTEAFF. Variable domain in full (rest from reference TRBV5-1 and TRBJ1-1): KAGVTQTPRYLIKTRGQQVTLSCSPISGHRSVSWYQQTPGQGLQFLFEYFSETQRNKGNFPGRFSGRQFSNSRSEMNVSTLELGDSALYLCASSTPGNTEAFFGQGTRLTVV.

CDR3 residues: CASSSGQGSDEQYF. CDR3 DNA sequence: TGTGCCAGCAGCTCGGGACAGGGGAGCGACGAGCAGTACTTC. The chain recombines TRBV5-6 with TRBJ2-7, with 10 bases that match TRBD1. The CDR3 has 14 amino acids. V lost 3 bases, J lost 5 bases, and 5 bases stayed unmatched. Germline V CDR1 and CDR2: SGHDT, YYEEEE.

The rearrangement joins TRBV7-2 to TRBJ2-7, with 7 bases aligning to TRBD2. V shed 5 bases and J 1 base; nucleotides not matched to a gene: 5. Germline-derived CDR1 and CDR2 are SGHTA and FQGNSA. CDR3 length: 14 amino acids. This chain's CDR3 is CASSPRLASYEQYF. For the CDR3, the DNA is TGTGCCAGCAGCCCACGACTAGCTTCCTACGAGCAGTACTTC.

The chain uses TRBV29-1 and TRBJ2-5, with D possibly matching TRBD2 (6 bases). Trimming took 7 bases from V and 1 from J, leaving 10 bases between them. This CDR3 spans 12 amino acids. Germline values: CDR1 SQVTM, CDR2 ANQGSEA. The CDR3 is CSGAGSQETQYF. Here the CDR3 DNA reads TGCAGCGGTGCGGGGAGCCAAGAGACCCAGTACTTC.

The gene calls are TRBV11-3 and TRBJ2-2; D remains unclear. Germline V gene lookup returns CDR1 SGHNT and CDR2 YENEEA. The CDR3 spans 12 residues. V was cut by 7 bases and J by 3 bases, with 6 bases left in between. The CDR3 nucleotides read TGTGCCAGCATGGGTGACACCGGGGAGCTGTTTTTT. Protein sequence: CASMGDTGELFF.

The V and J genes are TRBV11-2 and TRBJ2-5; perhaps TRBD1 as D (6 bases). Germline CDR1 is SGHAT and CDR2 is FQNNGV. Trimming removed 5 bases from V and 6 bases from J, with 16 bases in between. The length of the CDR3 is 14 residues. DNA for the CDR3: TGTGCCAGCAGCCTACAGGGAAATAGGCAGACCCAGTACTTC. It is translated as CASSLQGNRQTQYF.

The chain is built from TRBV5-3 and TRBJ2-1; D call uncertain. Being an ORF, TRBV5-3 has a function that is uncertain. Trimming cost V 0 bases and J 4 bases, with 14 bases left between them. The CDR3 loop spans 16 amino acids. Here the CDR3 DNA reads TGTGCCAGAAGCTTGGGACGGTCCCTGGGATACAATGAGCAGTTCTTC. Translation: CARSLGRSLGYNEQFF.

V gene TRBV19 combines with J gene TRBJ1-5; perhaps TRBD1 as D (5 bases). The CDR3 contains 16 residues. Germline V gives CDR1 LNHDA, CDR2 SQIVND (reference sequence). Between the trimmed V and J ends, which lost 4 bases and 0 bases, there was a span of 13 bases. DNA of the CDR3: TGTGCCAGTAGTACCCAAAAGGGGAATAGCAATCAGCCCCAGCATTTT. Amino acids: CASSTQKGNSNQPQHF. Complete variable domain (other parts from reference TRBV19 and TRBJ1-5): DGGITQSPKYLFRKEGQNVTLSCEQNLNHDAMYWYRQDPGQGLRLIYYSQIVNDFQKGDIAEGYSVSREKKESFPLTVTSAQKNPTAFYLCASSTQKGNSNQPQHFGDGTRLSIL.

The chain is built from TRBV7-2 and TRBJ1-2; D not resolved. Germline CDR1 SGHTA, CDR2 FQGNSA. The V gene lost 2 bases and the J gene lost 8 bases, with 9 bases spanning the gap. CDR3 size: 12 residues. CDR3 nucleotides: TGTGCCAGCAGCTTATTGACAATAGGCTACACCTTC. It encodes CASSLLTIGYTF.

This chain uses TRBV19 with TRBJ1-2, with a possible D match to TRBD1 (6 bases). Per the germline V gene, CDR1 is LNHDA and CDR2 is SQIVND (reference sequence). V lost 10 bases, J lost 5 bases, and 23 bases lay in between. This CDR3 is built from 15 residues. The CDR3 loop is CATNLQYGQIYGYTF. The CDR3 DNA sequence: TGTGCCACTAATCTCCAATATGGACAGATATATGGCTACACCTTC.

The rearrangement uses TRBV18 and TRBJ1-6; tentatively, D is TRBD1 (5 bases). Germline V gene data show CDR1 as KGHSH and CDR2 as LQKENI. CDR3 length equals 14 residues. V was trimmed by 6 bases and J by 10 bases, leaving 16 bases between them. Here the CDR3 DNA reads TGTGCCAGCTCTGTCCGGGACCTAAAATCACCCCTCCACTTT. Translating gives CASSVRDLKSPLHF.

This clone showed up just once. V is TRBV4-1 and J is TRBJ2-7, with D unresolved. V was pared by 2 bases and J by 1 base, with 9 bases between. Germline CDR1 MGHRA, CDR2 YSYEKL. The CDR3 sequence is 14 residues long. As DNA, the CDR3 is TGCGCCAGCAGCCAACCGGGCACGTCCTACGAGCAGTACTTC. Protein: CASSQPGTSYEQYF.

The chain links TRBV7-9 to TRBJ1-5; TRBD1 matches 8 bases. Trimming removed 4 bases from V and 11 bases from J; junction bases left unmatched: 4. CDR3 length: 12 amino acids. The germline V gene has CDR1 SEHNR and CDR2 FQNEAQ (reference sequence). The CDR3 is CASSSQQGAQHF. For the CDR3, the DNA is TGTGCCAGCAGCTCCCAACAGGGGGCCCAGCATTTT.

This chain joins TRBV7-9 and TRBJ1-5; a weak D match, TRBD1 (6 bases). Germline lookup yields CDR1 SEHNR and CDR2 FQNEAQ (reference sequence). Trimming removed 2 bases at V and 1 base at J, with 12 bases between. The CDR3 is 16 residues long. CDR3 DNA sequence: TGTGCCAGCAGCTTATCGGCCAGGGGAAGCAATCAGCCCCAGCATTTT. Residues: CASSLSARGSNQPQHF.

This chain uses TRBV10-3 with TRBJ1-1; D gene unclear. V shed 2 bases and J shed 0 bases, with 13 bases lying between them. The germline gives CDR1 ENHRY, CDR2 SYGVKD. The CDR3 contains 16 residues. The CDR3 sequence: CAISEPWAGLNTEAFF. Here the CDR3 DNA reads TGTGCCATCAGTGAGCCTTGGGCCGGGCTGAACACTGAAGCTTTCTTT.

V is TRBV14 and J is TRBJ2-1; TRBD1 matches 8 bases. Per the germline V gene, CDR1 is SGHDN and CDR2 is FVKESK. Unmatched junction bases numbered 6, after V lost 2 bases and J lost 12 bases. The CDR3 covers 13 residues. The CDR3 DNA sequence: TGTGCCAGCAGCCAACCTTGGACAGGGCGGCAGTTCTTC. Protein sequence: CASSQPWTGRQFF.